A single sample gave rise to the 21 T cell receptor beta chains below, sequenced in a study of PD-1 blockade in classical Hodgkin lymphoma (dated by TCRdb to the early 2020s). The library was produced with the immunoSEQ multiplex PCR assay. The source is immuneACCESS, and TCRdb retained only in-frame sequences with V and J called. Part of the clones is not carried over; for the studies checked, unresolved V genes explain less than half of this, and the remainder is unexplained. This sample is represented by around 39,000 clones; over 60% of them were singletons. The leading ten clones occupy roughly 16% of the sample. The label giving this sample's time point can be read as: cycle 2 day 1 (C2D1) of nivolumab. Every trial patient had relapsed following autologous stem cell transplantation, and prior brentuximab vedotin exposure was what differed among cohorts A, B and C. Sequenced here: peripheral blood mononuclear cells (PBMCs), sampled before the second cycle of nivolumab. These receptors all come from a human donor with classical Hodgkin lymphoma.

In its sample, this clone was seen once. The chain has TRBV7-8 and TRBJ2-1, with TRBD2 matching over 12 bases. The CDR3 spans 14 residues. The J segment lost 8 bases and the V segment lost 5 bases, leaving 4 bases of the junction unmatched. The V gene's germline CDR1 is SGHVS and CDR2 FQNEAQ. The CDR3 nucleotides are TGTGCCAGCAGCCTACTAGCGGGGGGCGATGAGCAGTTCTTC. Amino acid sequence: CASSLLAGGDEQFF.

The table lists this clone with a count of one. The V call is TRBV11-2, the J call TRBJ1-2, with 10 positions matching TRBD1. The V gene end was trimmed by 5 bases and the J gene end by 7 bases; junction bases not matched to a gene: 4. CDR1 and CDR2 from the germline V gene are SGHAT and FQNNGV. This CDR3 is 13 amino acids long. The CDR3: CASSHWTGGGYTF. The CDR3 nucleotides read TGTGCCAGCAGCCATTGGACAGGGGGTGGCTACACCTTC. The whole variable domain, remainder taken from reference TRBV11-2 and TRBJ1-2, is EAGVAQSPRYKIIEKRQSVAFWCNPISGHATLYWYQQILGQGPKLLIQFQNNGVVDDSQLPKDRFSAERLKGVDSTLKIQPAKLEDSAVYLCASSHWTGGGYTFGSGTRLTVV.

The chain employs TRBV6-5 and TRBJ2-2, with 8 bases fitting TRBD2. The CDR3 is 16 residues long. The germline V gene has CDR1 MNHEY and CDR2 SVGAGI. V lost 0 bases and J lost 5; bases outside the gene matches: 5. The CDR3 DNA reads TGTGCCAGCAGTTACTCGATAGCGGGGCCTACCGGGGAGCTGTTTTTT. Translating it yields CASSYSIAGPTGELFF.

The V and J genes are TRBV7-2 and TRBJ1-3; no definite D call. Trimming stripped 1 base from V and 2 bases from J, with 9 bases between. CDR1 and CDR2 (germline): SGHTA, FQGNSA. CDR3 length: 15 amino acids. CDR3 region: CASSLGATAGNTIYF. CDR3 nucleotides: TGTGCCAGCAGCTTAGGGGCCACAGCTGGAAACACCATATATTTT.

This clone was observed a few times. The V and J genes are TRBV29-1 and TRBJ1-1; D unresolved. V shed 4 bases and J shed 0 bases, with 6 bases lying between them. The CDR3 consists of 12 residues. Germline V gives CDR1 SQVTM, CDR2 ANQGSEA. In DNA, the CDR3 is TGCAGCGTTGCTTGGATGAACACTGAAGCTTTCTTT. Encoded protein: CSVAWMNTEAFF.

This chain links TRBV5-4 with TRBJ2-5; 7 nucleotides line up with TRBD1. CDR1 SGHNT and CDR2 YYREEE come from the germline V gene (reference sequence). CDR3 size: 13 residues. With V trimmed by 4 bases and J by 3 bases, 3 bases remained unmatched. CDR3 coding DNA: TGTGCCAGCAGCCCAGGGACAGAAGAGACCCAGTACTTC. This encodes CASSPGTEETQYF.

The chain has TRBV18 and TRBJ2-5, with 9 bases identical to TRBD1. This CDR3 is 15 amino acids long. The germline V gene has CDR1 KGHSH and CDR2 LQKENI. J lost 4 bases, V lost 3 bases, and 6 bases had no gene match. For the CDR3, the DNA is TGTGCCAGCTCACCTGGACAGGGGTTAACAGAGACCCAGTACTTC. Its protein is CASSPGQGLTETQYF.

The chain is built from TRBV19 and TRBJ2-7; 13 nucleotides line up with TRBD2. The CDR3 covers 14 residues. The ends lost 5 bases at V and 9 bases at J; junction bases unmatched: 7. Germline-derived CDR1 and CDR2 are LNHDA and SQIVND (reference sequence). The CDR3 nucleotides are TGTGCCAGTAGTGTGGGGACTAGCGGGGCTGGGCAGTACTTC. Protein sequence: CASSVGTSGAGQYF.

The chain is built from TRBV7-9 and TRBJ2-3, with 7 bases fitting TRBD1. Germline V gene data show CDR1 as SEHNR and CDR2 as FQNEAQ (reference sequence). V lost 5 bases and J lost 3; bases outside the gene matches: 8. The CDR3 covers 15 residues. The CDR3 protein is CASSARDSQTDTQYF. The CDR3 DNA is TGTGCCAGCAGCGCCCGGGACAGCCAAACAGATACGCAGTATTTT.

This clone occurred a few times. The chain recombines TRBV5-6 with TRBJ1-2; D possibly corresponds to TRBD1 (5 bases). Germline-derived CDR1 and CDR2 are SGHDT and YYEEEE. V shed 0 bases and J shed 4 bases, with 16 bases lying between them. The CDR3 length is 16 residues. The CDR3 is CASSLGVHRFFYGYTF. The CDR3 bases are TGTGCCAGCAGCTTGGGGGTCCACAGGTTTTTCTATGGCTACACCTTC.

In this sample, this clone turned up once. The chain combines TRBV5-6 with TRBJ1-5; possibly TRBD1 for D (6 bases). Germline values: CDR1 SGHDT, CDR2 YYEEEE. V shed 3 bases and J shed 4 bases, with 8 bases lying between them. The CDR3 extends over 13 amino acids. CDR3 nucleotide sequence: TGTGCCAGCAGCTGGGGGCCGAATCAGCCCCAGCATTTT. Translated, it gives CASSWGPNQPQHF.

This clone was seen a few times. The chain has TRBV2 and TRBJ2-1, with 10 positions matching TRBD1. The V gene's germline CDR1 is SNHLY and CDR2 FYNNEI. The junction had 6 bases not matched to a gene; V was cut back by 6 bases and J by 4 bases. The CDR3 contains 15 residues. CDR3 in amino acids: CASRADRGGYNEQFF. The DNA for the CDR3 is TGTGCCAGCAGGGCGGACAGGGGGGGATACAATGAGCAGTTCTTC.

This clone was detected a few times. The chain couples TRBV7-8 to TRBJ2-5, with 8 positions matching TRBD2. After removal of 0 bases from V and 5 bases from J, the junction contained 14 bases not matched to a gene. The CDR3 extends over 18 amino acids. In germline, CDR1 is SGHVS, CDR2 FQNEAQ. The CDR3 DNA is TGTGCCAGCAGCTTAGCGCTCGAAACGGGGGGGCGGTGGGAGACCCAGTACTTC. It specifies CASSLALETGGRWETQYF.

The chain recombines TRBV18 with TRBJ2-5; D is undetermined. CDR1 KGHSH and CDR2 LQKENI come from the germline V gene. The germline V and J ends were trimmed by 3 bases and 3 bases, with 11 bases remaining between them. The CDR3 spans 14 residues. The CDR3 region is CASSPPELKETQYF. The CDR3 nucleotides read TGTGCCAGCTCACCCCCGGAACTTAAAGAGACCCAGTACTTC.

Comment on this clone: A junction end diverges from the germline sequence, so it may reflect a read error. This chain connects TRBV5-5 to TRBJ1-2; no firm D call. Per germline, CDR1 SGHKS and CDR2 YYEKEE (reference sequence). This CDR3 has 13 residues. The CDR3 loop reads CASSLTDNHGYTF. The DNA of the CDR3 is TGTGCCAGCAGCCTAACAGATAACCATGGCTACACCTTC.

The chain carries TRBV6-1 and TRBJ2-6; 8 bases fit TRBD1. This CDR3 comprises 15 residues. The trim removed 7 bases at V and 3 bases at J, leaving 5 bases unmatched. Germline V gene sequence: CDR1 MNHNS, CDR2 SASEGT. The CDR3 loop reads CASTSRGLGANVLTF. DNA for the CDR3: TGTGCCAGCACCTCCAGGGGGCTTGGGGCCAACGTCCTGACTTTC.

CDR3 nucleotides: TGTGCCAGATGTAGCGGGGGGAAGCAAGAGACCCAGTACTTC. It yields the protein CARCSGGKQETQYF. V is TRBV6-9 and J is TRBJ2-5; 10 bases map to TRBD2. Losses at the gene ends were 9 bases for V and 2 bases for J; bases not matched to a gene: 6. Per germline, CDR1 MNHGY and CDR2 SVAAGI. This CDR3 contains 14 residues.

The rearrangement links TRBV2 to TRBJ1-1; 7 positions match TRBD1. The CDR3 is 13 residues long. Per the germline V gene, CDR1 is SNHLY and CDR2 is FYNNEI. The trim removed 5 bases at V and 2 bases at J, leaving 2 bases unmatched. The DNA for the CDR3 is TGTGCCAGCAGTTGGGACAGTAACACTGAAGCTTTCTTT. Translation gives CASSWDSNTEAFF.

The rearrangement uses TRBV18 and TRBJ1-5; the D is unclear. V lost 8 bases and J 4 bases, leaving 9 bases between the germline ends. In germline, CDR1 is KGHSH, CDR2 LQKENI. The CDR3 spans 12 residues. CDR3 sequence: CASTTQNQPQHF. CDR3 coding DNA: TGTGCCAGCACAACGCAGAATCAGCCCCAGCATTTT.

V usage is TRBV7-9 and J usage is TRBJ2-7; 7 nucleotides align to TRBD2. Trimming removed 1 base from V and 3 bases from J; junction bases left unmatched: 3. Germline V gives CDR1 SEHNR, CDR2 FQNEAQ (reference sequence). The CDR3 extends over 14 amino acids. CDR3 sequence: CASSLGGEGYEQYF. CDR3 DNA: TGTGCCAGCAGCTTAGGAGGGGAGGGCTACGAGCAGTACTTC. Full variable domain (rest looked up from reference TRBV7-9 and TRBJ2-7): DTGVSQNPRHKITKRGQNVTFRCDPISEHNRLYWYRQTLGQGPEFLTYFQNEAQLEKSRLLSDRFSAERPKGSFSTLEIQRTEQGDSAMYLCASSLGGEGYEQYFGPGTRLTVT.

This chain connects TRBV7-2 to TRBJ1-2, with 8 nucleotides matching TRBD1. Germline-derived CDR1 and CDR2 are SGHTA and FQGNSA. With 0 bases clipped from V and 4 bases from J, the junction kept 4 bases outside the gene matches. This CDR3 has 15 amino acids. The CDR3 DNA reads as TGTGCCAGCAGCTTAGCTTCGGGACAGGCCTATGGCTACACCTTC. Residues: CASSLASGQAYGYTF.